The 17 T cell receptor beta chains given below trace back to one sample, sequenced in a study of T cell changes during pregnancy in multiple sclerosis. Some clones are missing from TCRdb's copy, which holds only in-frame ones; the method was immunoSEQ multiplex PCR. Counted here are some 21,000 clones, approximately 90% occurring once; the ten biggest clones make up around 5%. Sequenced material: CD8+ T cells from peripheral blood mononuclear cells, taken in the second trimester of pregnancy. All receptors derive from a female donor in good health, enrolled as a control in a pregnancy study.

The V and J genes are TRBV27 and TRBJ2-1; D gene ambiguous. Per germline, CDR1 MNHEY and CDR2 SMNVEV (reference sequence). The CDR3 has 15 residues. V was clipped by 1 base and J by 0 bases, with 7 bases between them. CDR3 sequence (DNA): TGTGCCAGCAGTTTATGGGCGCCCTCCTACAATGAGCAGTTCTTC. Its translation is CASSLWAPSYNEQFF.

J is TRBJ2-3 and V is TRBV10-3; the match to TRBD1 covers 9 bases. With 6 bases clipped from V and 2 bases from J, the junction kept 12 bases outside the gene matches. The CDR3 spans 17 residues. In germline, CDR1 is ENHRY, CDR2 SYGVKD. DNA of the CDR3: TGTGCCATCAGCGTCCCGGGACAGGGAAAGATCACAGATACGCAGTATTTT. Protein product: CAISVPGQGKITDTQYF.

The chain uses TRBV13 and TRBJ2-2, with D unclear. This CDR3 comprises 14 residues. CDR1 is PRHDT, CDR2 FYEKMQ, per germline (reference sequence). V gave up 0 bases and J gave up 1 base, with 3 bases separating them. The CDR3 spells CASSLGRNTGELFF. DNA for the CDR3: TGTGCCAGCAGCTTAGGGAGGAACACCGGGGAGCTGTTTTTT. Filled out from reference TRBV13 and TRBJ2-2, the complete variable domain reads AAGVIQSPRHLIKEKRETATLKCYPIPRHDTVYWYQQGPGQDPQFLISFYEKMQSDKGSIPDRFSAQQFSDYHSELNMSSLELGDSALYFCASSLGRNTGELFFGEGSRLTVL.

This clone is medium-sized by share. This chain uses TRBV27 with TRBJ1-1; D unclear. V shed 6 bases and J shed 1 base, with 9 bases lying between them. Germline CDR1 is MNHEY and CDR2 is SMNVEV (reference sequence). This CDR3 comprises 13 residues. CDR3 DNA: TGTGCCAGCAGCTCCACCGGGAACACTGAAGCTTTCTTT. This sequence encodes CASSSTGNTEAFF.

The chain employs TRBV7-8 and TRBJ2-1; no clear D. The CDR3 has 12 residues. Germline CDR1 SGHVS, CDR2 FQNEAQ. Trimming left V 8 bases short and J 3 bases short, with 8 bases between. CDR3 sequence: CASLEDYNEQFF. The CDR3 DNA sequence: TGTGCCAGCTTAGAGGACTACAATGAGCAGTTCTTC.

This chain uses TRBV18 with TRBJ2-5; 9 nucleotides line up with TRBD2. Germline CDR1 and CDR2: KGHSH and LQKENI. V gave up 6 bases and J gave up 5 bases; unmatched junction bases: 4. The CDR3 consists of 13 residues. CDR3 nucleotide sequence: TGTGCCAGCTCCGCGGGAGGGTACGAGACCCAGTACTTC. Residues: CASSAGGYETQYF.

This chain connects TRBV28 to TRBJ1-5; D gene uncertain. The germline gives CDR1 MDHEN, CDR2 SYDVKM. The CDR3 loop spans 14 amino acids. With 2 bases removed from V and 4 bases from J, the gap between germline ends came to 9 bases. CDR3: CASSLLVGNQPQHF. The CDR3 DNA is TGTGCCAGCAGTTTACTGGTCGGGAATCAGCCCCAGCATTTT.

This clone is medium-sized in the sample. Here the CDR3 reads CASSMAGIYTEAFF. Here the CDR3 DNA reads TGTGCCAGTAGTATGGCAGGGATTTACACTGAAGCTTTCTTT. This chain links TRBV19 with TRBJ1-1, with D possibly matching TRBD1 (5 bases). Germline V gene lookup returns CDR1 LNHDA and CDR2 SQIVND (reference sequence). Trimming took off 3 bases at V and 3 bases at J, with 11 bases between the two ends. The CDR3 spans 14 residues.

V is TRBV19 and J is TRBJ2-1; tentative D call: TRBD2 (6 bases). The length of the CDR3 is 15 residues. Trimming removed 2 bases from V and 4 bases from J, with 12 bases in between. Germline CDR1 reads LNHDA; CDR2 reads SQIVND (reference sequence). The CDR3 DNA reads as TGTGCCAGTAGTATAAGTGGGGAGGCTTACAATGAGCAGTTCTTC. Translated, it gives CASSISGEAYNEQFF.

The V gene is TRBV6-4, the J gene TRBJ2-3; possibly TRBD2 for D (6 bases). V lost 6 bases and J 0 bases, leaving 13 bases between the germline ends. CDR3 length: 15 residues. The germline CDR1 and CDR2 sequences are MRHNA and SNTAGT. In DNA form, the CDR3 reads TGTGCCAGCAGAAAGCGGGCAGGTAGCACAGATACGCAGTATTTT. Its translation: CASRKRAGSTDTQYF.

The V and J genes are TRBV6-5 and TRBJ2-2; TRBD1 might be the D (7 bases). There are 15 residues in the CDR3. V lost 5 bases, J lost 1 base, and 11 bases lay in between. CDR1 and CDR2 from the germline V gene are MNHEY and SVGAGI. CDR3: CASSRGTENTGELFF. The CDR3 bases are TGTGCCAGCAGTCGGGGGACAGAGAACACCGGGGAGCTGTTTTTT.

The chain couples TRBV19 to TRBJ2-1, with D tentatively TRBD2 (6 bases). CDR3 length: 13 residues. The V end was cut by 5 bases, the J end by 10 bases, with 15 bases between. The germline V gene encodes CDR1 LNHDA and CDR2 SQIVND (reference sequence). The DNA for the CDR3 is TGTGCCAGTAGTGTCCGACTAGTTCGGGAGCAGTTCTTC. Protein: CASSVRLVREQFF.

The chain employs TRBV13 and TRBJ2-5; D remains ambiguous. The end of the DNA aligns better with TRBJ2-7, so the J call may be wrong. The CDR3 extends over 14 amino acids. The germline V gene encodes CDR1 PRHDT and CDR2 FYEKMQ (reference sequence). The CDR3: CASSFQRRAYEQYF. The CDR3 DNA reads TGTGCCAGCAGCTTTCAACGGAGAGCCTACGAGCAGTACTTC.

The V gene is TRBV7-8, the J gene TRBJ1-5; 8 nucleotides line up with TRBD1. CDR3 length: 14 amino acids. Trimming at V came to 9 bases and at J to 2 bases, leaving 6 bases not matched to a gene. Germline lookup yields CDR1 SGHVS and CDR2 FQNEAQ. The CDR3: CASKEGQGNQPQHF. In DNA, the CDR3 is TGTGCCAGTAAGGAGGGACAGGGCAATCAGCCCCAGCATTTT.

The chain has TRBV9 and TRBJ1-1, with D possibly being TRBD1 (5 bases). This CDR3 has 15 residues. Germline CDR1 is SGDLS and CDR2 is YYNGEE. Trimming cost V 4 bases and J 4 bases, with 17 bases left between them. The CDR3 DNA follows: TGTGCCAGCAGCCCCTCCACCGGCGGGGGCACTGAAGCTTTCTTT. The encoded protein is CASSPSTGGGTEAFF.

V usage is TRBV15 and J usage is TRBJ1-4; TRBD1 matches at 7 bases. The germline V gene has CDR1 LNHNV and CDR2 YYDKDF (reference sequence). Trimming cost V 5 bases and J 5 bases; bases outside gene matches: 8. This CDR3 contains 15 residues. The CDR3 loop is CATSVGGQKNEKLFF. CDR3 DNA sequence: TGTGCCACCAGCGTTGGGGGACAGAAGAATGAAAAACTGTTTTTT.

The chain employs TRBV5-5 and TRBJ1-5, with TRBD1 matching over 11 bases. The CDR3 covers 17 residues. The V gene's germline CDR1 is SGHKS and CDR2 YYEKEE (reference sequence). The ends lost 2 bases at V and 6 bases at J; junction bases unmatched: 10. The CDR3 DNA is TGTGCCAGCAGCTTCGCCGGGACAGGGGGTGGCGGTCAGCCCCAGCATTTT. Its translation: CASSFAGTGGGGQPQHF.